A single sample is the source of the 23 T cell receptor beta chains below, sequenced in a study of identical twins. TCRdb recomputed calls from the 5' RACE reads with MiXCR, one row per CDR3 protein. The sample holds nearly 650,000 distinct CDR3 sequences; 7% to 7.5% are singletons and the top ten take 1.6%. The data also belong to a second study, concerning yellow fever vaccine responses in identical twins.

Sequenced input: PBMCs. All receptors derive from a woman aged 18-35 years in good health.

Ten or more counts support this clonotype. V is TRBV29-1 and J is TRBJ2-2; D uncertain. The CDR3 has 15 amino acids. The V end lost 8 bases, the J end lost 1 base, and 17 bases lay between the germline ends. CDR1 and CDR2 (germline): SQVTM, ANQGSEA. The CDR3 DNA reads as TGCAGCTCTTGGTCCCTCCGCAAGAACACCGGGGAGCTGTTTTTT. It translates to CSSWSLRKNTGELFF.

There are a few counts of this clonotype. The genes are TRBV12-5 and TRBJ2-7; 12 bases are shared with TRBD2. This CDR3 has 17 amino acids. Germline CDR1 reads LGHNT; CDR2 reads FRNRAP. Trimming removed 1 base from V and 7 bases from J; junction bases left unmatched: 11. The CDR3 protein is CASGLAQTSGRTGEQYF. The CDR3 nucleotides read TGTGCTAGTGGTTTGGCCCAGACTAGCGGGAGAACGGGGGAGCAGTACTTC.

This clonotype was counted a few times. The V call is TRBV15, the J call TRBJ2-2, with D possibly TRBD1 on 6 matching bases. The CDR3 is made up of 17 amino acids. The germline CDR1 and CDR2 sequences are LNHNV and YYDKDF (reference sequence). V was cut by 0 bases and J by 1 base, with 12 bases left in between. CDR3 in amino acids: CATSRDRGTRNTGELFF. The CDR3 nucleotides read TGTGCCACCAGCAGAGATCGTGGGACAAGGAACACCGGGGAGCTGTTTTTT.

This clonotype was counted ten times or more. The gene calls are TRBV20-1 and TRBJ2-3, with 10 bases lining up with TRBD1. The length of the CDR3 is 16 residues. The V and J ends lost 2 bases and 5 bases, in that order; junction bases with no gene match: 10. Germline assignment: CDR1 DFQATT and CDR2 SNEGSKA (reference sequence). The CDR3 DNA sequence: TGCAGTGCTAGAAGACCGGGGACAGGGGCGGGAGATACGCAGTATTTT. Amino acid sequence: CSARRPGTGAGDTQYF.

The rearrangement joins TRBV20-1 to TRBJ2-5; TRBD2 matches 12 bases. Unmatched junction bases numbered 9, after V lost 5 bases and J lost 2 bases. The CDR3 spans 16 residues. Germline V CDR1 and CDR2: DFQATT, SNEGSKA (reference sequence). DNA of the CDR3: TGCAGTGCTCCTACCTTGACTAGCGGGAGTCAAGAGACCCAGTACTTC. Translation gives CSAPTLTSGSQETQYF.

This sequence joins TRBV5-1 and TRBJ2-7; TRBD1 might be the D (6 bases). Germline V gene lookup returns CDR1 SGHRS and CDR2 YFSETQ. Between the trimmed V and J ends, which lost 4 bases and 4 bases, there was a span of 18 bases. This CDR3 spans 15 amino acids. The CDR3 loop reads CASSPGTSRIYEQYF. The CDR3 DNA is TGCGCCAGCAGCCCAGGGACAAGCAGGATATACGAGCAGTACTTC.

This clonotype was recorded a few times. J is TRBJ2-7 and V is TRBV2; TRBD1 aligns across 7 bases. Unmatched junction bases numbered 3, after V lost 6 bases and J lost 4 bases. CDR1 SNHLY and CDR2 FYNNEI come from the germline V gene. This CDR3 spans 12 amino acids. CDR3 amino acids: CASRGTAYEQYV. CDR3 coding DNA: TGTGCCAGCAGGGGGACAGCTTACGAGCAGTACGTC.

This chain connects TRBV5-1 to TRBJ1-2, with TRBD1 identical over 9 bases. Per germline, CDR1 SGHRS and CDR2 YFSETQ. V was clipped by 4 bases and J by 8 bases; unmatched bases: 6. This CDR3 is built from 13 residues. This chain's CDR3 is CASSIRTGDGYTF. As DNA, the CDR3 is TGCGCCAGCAGCATACGGACAGGGGACGGCTACACCTTC.

This clonotype was counted at least ten times. The rearrangement joins TRBV28 to TRBJ1-5, with 8 positions matching TRBD1. Per the germline V gene, CDR1 is MDHEN and CDR2 is SYDVKM. The CDR3 is made up of 17 amino acids. V shed 4 bases and J 2 bases; nucleotides not matched to a gene: 10. This chain's CDR3 is CASSSRQGLKGNQPQHF. Written as DNA, the CDR3 is TGTGCCAGCAGTTCAAGACAGGGGCTAAAGGGCAATCAGCCCCAGCATTTT.

This clonotype came up a few times. This chain links TRBV2 with TRBJ1-2, with TRBD1 matching 8 bases. The CDR3 sequence is 11 residues long. CDR1 is SNHLY, CDR2 FYNNEI, per germline. V lost 9 bases to trimming and J lost 8 bases; unmatched junction nucleotides: 5. CDR3 region: CARTGEGGYTF. In nucleotides, the CDR3 is TGTGCCAGGACAGGGGAGGGCGGCTACACCTTC.

This rearrangement joins TRBV24-1 to TRBJ2-5; no clear D. V gave up 1 base and J gave up 0 bases, with 8 bases separating them. There are 15 residues in the CDR3. Germline loops: CDR1 KGHDR, CDR2 SFDVKD. CDR3 amino acids: CATSDFWQDQETQYF. CDR3 bases: TGTGCCACCAGTGATTTTTGGCAGGACCAAGAGACCCAGTACTTC.

This clonotype was counted only a few times. The V call is TRBV3-1, the J call TRBJ1-1; D remains unclear. The CDR3 has 12 residues. Per the germline V gene, CDR1 is LGHDT and CDR2 is YNNKEL (reference sequence). V lost 11 bases and J 0 bases, leaving 10 bases between the germline ends. The CDR3 coding sequence is TGTGCCGCCGGGGTCCTGAACACTGAAGCTTTCTTT. Translation: CAAGVLNTEAFF.

The rearrangement joins TRBV12-3 or TRBV12-4 to TRBJ2-7; D is unclear. V shed 6 bases and J shed 6 bases, with 12 bases lying between them. The CDR3 has 12 amino acids. The CDR3, as DNA: TGTGCCAGCAGCCCCGGCCCAAGCGAGCAGTACTTC. It codes for CASSPGPSEQYF.

The rearrangement joins TRBV27 to TRBJ2-7; D gene uncertain. V lost 2 bases to trimming and J lost 6 bases, with 11 bases between them. Germline loops: CDR1 MNHEY, CDR2 SMNVEV (reference sequence). The CDR3 extends over 13 amino acids. The CDR3 loop reads CASSLTRDSEQYF. CDR3 coding DNA: TGTGCCAGCAGTTTAACACGTGACTCCGAGCAGTACTTC.

This clonotype was counted a few times. The J gene is TRBJ2-5, the V gene TRBV28; 7 bases match TRBD1. This CDR3 has 15 amino acids. Per germline, CDR1 MDHEN and CDR2 SYDVKM. V shed 7 bases and J 4 bases; nucleotides not matched to a gene: 12. CDR3 sequence (DNA): TGTGCCAGCACTAAGGCTGACAGGGAAGGAGAGACCCAGTACTTC. Translating it yields CASTKADREGETQYF.

The sample holds many counts of this clonotype. The V and J genes are TRBV24-1 and TRBJ2-4; possibly TRBD1 for D (6 bases). The CDR3 contains 14 residues. Trimming stripped 2 bases from V and 5 bases from J, with 9 bases between. CDR1 and CDR2 (germline): KGHDR, SFDVKD. CDR3 protein: CATSDWSGENIQYF. In nucleotides, the CDR3 is TGTGCCACCAGTGATTGGTCAGGGGAAAACATTCAGTACTTC.

This clonotype occurred many times. CDR3 region: CASRPAGGPQDTQYF. For the CDR3, the DNA is TGTGCCAGCAGACCAGCGGGGGGGCCACAAGATACGCAGTATTTT. V and J are TRBV12-3 or TRBV12-4 and TRBJ2-3; 10 nucleotides match TRBD2. Trimming at V came to 6 bases and at J to 5 bases, leaving 8 bases not matched to a gene. CDR3 length: 15 amino acids.

This clonotype turned up a few times. The genes are TRBV7-3 and TRBJ2-2; a weak D match, TRBD2 (5 bases). This CDR3 has 14 residues. CDR1 SGHTA and CDR2 FQGTGA come from the germline V gene. V was pared by 1 base and J by 5 bases, with 8 bases between. CDR3: CASSLIGETGELFF. Here the CDR3 DNA reads TGTGCCAGCAGCTTAATCGGGGAAACCGGGGAGCTGTTTTTT.

This clonotype turned up a few times. V gene TRBV5-1 combines with J gene TRBJ2-1, with a possible D match to TRBD1 (6 bases). Trimming removed 3 bases from V and 9 bases from J, with 16 bases in between. Germline V gives CDR1 SGHRS, CDR2 YFSETQ. The CDR3 is 14 residues long. CDR3 sequence reads: CASSSPGRGSEQFF. DNA of the CDR3: TGCGCCAGCAGCTCGCCAGGTAGGGGGTCTGAGCAGTTCTTC. Complete variable domain (other parts from reference TRBV5-1 and TRBJ2-1): KAGVTQTPRYLIKTRGQQVTLSCSPISGHRSVSWYQQTPGQGLQFLFEYFSETQRNKGNFPGRFSGRQFSNSRSEMNVSTLELGDSALYLCASSSPGRGSEQFFGPGTRLTVL.

This clonotype has ten or more counts. The chain links TRBV6-5 to TRBJ1-6; D is possibly TRBD1 (6 bases). The germline gives CDR1 MNHEY, CDR2 SVGAGI. This CDR3 has 15 residues. V was cut by 0 bases and J by 8 bases, with 11 bases left in between. CDR3 sequence: CASSYSDRRDSPLHF. In DNA form, the CDR3 reads TGTGCCAGCAGTTACTCCGACAGGAGGGATTCACCCCTCCACTTT.

This clonotype has only a few counts. The genes are TRBV5-1 and TRBJ2-7, with 8 positions matching TRBD2. With V trimmed by 4 bases and J by 4 bases, 7 bases remained unmatched. Per the germline V gene, CDR1 is SGHRS and CDR2 is YFSETQ. This CDR3 is built from 14 residues. CDR3 sequence (DNA): TGCGCCAGCAGCCCGGGAGGGAACGTTTACGAGCAGTACTTC. Encoded protein: CASSPGGNVYEQYF.

This clonotype showed up many times. The rearrangement joins TRBV12-3 or TRBV12-4 to TRBJ2-7, with D possibly being TRBD1 (7 bases). V was trimmed by 5 bases and J by 5 bases, leaving 16 bases between them. The CDR3 extends over 14 amino acids. CDR3 sequence: CASSQTGRTDEQYF. As DNA, the CDR3 is TGTGCCAGCAGTCAGACAGGGAGGACGGACGAGCAGTACTTC.

This clonotype came up a few times. The chain recombines TRBV6-1 with TRBJ2-7; TRBD1 or TRBD2 may be the D gene (5 bases each). CDR3 length: 17 residues. The germline CDR1 and CDR2 sequences are MNHNS and SASEGT. Between the trimmed V and J ends, which lost 6 bases and 0 bases, there was a span of 21 bases. This CDR3 is CASRPNLRDASSYEQYV. The CDR3 DNA sequence: TGTGCCAGCAGGCCTAACCTCCGGGACGCCAGCTCCTACGAGCAGTACGTC.